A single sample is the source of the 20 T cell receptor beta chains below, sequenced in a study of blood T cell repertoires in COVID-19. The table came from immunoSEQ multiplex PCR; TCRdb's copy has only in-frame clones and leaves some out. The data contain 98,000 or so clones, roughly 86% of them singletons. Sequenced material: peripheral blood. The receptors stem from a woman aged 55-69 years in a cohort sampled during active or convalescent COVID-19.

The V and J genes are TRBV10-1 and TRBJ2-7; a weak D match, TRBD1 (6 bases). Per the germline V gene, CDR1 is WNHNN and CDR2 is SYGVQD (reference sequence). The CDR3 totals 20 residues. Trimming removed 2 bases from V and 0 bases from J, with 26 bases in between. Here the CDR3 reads CASSEAPQGCRGPSSYEQYF. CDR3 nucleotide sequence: TGCGCCAGCAGTGAGGCCCCCCAGGGGTGTCGGGGACCCAGCTCCTACGAGCAGTACTTC.

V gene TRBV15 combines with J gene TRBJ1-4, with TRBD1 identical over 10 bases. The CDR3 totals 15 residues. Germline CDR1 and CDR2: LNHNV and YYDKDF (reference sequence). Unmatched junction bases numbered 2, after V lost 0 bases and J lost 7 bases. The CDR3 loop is CATSRDGTGVEKLFF. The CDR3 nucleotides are TGTGCCACCAGCAGAGACGGGACAGGGGTTGAAAAACTGTTTTTT.

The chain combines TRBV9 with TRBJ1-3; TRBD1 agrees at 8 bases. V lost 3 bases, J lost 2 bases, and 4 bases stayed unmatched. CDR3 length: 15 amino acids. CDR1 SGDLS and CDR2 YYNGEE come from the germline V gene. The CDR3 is CASSDLGQAGNTIYF. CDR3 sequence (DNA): TGTGCCAGCAGCGACCTGGGACAGGCTGGAAACACCATATATTTT. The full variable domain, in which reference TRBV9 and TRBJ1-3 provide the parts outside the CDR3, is DSGVTQTPKHLITATGQRVTLRCSPRSGDLSVYWYQQSLDQGLQFLIQYYNGEERAKGNILERFSAQQFPDLHSELNLSSLELGDSALYFCASSDLGQAGNTIYFGEGSWLTVV.

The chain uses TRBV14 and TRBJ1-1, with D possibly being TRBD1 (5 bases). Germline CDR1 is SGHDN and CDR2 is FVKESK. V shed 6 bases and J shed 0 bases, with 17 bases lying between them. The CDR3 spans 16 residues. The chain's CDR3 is CASRGTGISMNTEAFF. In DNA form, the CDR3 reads TGTGCCAGCAGGGGGACTGGGATCTCCATGAACACTGAAGCTTTCTTT.

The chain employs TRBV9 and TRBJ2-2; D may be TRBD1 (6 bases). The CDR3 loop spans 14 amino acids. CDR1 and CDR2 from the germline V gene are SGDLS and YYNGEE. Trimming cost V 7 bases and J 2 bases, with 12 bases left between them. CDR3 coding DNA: TGTGCCAGCGCAGGGGCTCTCAACACCGGGGAGCTGTTTTTT. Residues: CASAGALNTGELFF.

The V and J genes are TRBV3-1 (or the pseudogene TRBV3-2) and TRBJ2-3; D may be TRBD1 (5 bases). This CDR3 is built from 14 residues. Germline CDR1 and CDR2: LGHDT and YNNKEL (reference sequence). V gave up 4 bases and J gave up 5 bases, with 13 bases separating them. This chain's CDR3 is CASSLMTALDTQYF. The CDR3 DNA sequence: TGTGCCAGCAGCCTTATGACAGCTTTAGATACGCAGTATTTT.

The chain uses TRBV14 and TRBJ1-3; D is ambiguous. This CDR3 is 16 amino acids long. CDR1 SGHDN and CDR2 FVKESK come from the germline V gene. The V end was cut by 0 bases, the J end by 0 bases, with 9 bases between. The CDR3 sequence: CASSQDLVSSGNTIYF. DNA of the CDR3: TGTGCCAGCAGCCAAGATTTGGTCAGCTCTGGAAACACCATATATTTT.

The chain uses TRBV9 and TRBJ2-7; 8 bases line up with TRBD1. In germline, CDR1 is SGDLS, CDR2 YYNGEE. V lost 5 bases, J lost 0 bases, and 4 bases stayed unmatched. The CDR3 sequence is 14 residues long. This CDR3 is CASRRQGRSYEQYF. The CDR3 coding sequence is TGTGCCAGCAGAAGACAGGGGCGCTCCTACGAGCAGTACTTC. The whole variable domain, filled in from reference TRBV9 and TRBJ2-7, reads DSGVTQTPKHLITATGQRVTLRCSPRSGDLSVYWYQQSLDQGLQFLIQYYNGEERAKGNILERFSAQQFPDLHSELNLSSLELGDSALYFCASRRQGRSYEQYFGPGTRLTVT.

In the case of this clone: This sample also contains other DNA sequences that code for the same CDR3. The CDR3 DNA is TGTGCCAGCAGTTTGGGAGCGGAAGAGACCCAGTACTTC. It translates to CASSLGAEETQYF. The chain employs TRBV28 and TRBJ2-5, with D maybe TRBD2 (5 bases). Per germline, CDR1 MDHEN and CDR2 SYDVKM. Trimming removed 3 bases from V and 3 bases from J, with 8 bases in between. CDR3 length: 13 amino acids. The variable domain in full, completed from reference TRBV28 and TRBJ2-5, reads DVKVTQSSRYLVKRTGEKVFLECVQDMDHENMFWYRQDPGLGLRLIYFSYDVKMKEKGDIPEGYSVSREKKERFSLILESASTNQTSMYLCASSLGAEETQYFGPGTRLLVL.

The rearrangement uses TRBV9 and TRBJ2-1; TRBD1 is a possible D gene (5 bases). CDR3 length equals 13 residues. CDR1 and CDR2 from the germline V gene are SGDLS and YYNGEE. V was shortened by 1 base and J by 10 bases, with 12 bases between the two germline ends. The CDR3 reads CASSVMGREEQFF. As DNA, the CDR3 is TGTGCCAGCAGCGTAATGGGGCGCGAGGAGCAGTTCTTC.

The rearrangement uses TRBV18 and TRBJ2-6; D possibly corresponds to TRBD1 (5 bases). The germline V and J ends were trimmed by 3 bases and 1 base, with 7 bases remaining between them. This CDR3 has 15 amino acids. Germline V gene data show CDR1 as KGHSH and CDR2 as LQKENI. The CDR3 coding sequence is TGTGCCAGCTCACCCCAGGGTTCTGGGGCCAACGTCCTGACTTTC. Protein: CASSPQGSGANVLTF.

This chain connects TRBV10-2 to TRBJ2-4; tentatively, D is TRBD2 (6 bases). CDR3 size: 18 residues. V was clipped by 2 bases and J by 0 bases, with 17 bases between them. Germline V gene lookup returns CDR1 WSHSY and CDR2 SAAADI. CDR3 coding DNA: TGCGCCAGCAGTGAGCCTTCGGAGGGAGGACTAGCCAAAAACATTCAGTACTTC. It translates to CASSEPSEGGLAKNIQYF.

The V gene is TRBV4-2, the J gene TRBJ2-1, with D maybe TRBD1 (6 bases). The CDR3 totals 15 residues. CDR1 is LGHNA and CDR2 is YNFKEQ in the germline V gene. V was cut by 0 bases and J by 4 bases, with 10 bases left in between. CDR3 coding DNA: TGTGCCAGCAGCCAAGAGTTGGGGGCTTACAATGAGCAGTTCTTC. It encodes CASSQELGAYNEQFF.

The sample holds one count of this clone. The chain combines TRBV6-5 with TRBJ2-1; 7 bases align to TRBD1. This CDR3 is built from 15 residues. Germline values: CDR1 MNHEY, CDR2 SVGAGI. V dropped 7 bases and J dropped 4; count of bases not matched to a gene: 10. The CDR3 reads CASNLRVQGYNEQFF. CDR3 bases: TGTGCCAGCAATTTACGGGTACAGGGGTACAATGAGCAGTTCTTC.

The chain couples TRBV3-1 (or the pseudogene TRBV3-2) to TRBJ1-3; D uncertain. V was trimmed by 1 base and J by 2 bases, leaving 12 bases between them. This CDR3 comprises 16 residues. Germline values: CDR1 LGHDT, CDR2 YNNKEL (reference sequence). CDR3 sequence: CASSQAGRVAGNTIYF. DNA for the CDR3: TGTGCCAGCAGCCAAGCGGGAAGGGTAGCTGGAAACACCATATATTTT.

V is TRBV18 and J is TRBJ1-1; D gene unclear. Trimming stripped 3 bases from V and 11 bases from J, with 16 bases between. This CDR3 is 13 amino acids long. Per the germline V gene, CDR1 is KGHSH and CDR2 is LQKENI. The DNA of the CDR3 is TGTGCCAGCTCACCGAGGGTAGTTTTAGAGGCTTTCTTT. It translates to CASSPRVVLEAFF.

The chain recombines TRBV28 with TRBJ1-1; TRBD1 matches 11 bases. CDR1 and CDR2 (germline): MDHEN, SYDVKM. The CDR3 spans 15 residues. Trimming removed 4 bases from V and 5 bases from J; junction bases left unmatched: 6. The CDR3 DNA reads TGTGCCAGCAGTTCCCGGGACAGGGGGTGGACTGAAGCTTTCTTT. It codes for CASSSRDRGWTEAFF.

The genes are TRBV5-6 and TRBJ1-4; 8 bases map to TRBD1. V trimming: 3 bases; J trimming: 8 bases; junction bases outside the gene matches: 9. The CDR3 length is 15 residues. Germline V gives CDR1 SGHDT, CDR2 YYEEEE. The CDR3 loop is CASSSRQGSREKLFF. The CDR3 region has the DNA TGTGCCAGCAGCTCCCGACAGGGGTCTCGCGAAAAACTGTTTTTT.

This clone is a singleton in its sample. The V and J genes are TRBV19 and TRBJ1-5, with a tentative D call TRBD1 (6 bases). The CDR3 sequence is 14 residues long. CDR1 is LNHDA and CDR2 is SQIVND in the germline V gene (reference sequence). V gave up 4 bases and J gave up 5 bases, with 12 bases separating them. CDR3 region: CASSTKAGDQPQHF. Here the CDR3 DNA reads TGTGCCAGTAGTACAAAGGCAGGGGATCAGCCCCAGCATTTT.

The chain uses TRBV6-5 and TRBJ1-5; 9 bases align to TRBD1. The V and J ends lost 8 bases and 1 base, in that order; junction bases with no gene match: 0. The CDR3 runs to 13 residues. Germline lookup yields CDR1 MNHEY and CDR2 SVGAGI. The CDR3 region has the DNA TGTGCCAGCGGGACAGGGAGCAATCAGCCCCAGCATTTT. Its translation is CASGTGSNQPQHF.